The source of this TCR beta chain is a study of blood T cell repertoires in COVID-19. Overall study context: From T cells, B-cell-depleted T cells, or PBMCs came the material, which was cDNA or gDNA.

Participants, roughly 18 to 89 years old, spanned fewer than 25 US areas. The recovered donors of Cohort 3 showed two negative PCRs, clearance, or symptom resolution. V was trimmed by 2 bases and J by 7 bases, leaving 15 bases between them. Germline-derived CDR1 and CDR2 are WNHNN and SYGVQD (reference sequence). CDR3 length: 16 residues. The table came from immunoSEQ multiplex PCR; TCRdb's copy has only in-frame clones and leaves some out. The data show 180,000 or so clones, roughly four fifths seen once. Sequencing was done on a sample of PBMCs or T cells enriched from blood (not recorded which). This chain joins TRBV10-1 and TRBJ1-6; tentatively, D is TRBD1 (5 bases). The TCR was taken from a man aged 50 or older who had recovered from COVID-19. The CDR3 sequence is CASSETGRLMNSPLHF. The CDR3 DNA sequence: TGCGCCAGCAGTGAGACAGGCAGGTTGATGAATTCACCCCTCCACTTT.